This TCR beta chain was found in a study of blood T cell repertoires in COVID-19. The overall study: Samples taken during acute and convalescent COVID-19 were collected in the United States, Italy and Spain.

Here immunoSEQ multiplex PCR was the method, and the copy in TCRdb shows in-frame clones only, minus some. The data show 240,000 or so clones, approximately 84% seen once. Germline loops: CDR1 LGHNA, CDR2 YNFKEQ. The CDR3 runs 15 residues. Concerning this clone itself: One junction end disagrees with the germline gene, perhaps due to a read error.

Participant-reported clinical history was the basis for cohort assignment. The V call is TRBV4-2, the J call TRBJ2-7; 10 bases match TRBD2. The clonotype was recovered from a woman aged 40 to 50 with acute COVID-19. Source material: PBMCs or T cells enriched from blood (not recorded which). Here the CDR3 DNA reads TGTGCCAGCAGCGAAGCGGGAGGGTCCTCCCACGAGCAGTACTTC. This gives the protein CASSEAGGSSHEQYF.